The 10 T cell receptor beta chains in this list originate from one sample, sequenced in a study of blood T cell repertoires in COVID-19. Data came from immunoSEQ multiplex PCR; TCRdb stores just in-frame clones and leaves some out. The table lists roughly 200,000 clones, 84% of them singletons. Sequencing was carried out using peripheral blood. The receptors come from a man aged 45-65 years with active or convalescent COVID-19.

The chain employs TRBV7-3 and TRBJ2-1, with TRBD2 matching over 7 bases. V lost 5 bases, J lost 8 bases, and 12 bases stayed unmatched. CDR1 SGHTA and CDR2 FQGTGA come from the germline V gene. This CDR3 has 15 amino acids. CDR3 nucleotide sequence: TGTGCCAGCAGCCCTCGAGCGGGGCCCGTAGATGAGCAGTTCTTC. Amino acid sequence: CASSPRAGPVDEQFF.

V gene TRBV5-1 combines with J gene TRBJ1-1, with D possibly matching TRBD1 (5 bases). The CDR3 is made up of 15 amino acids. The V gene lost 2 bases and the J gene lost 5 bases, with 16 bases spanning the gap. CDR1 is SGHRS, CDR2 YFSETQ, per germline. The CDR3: CASSFRGAGGTEAFF. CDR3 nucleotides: TGCGCCAGCAGCTTCAGAGGGGCCGGGGGAACTGAAGCTTTCTTT.

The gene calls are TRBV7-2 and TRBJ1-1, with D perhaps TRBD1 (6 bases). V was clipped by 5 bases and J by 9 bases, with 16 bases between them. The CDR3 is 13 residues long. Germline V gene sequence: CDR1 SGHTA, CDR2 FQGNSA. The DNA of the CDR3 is TGTGCCAGCAGCCTAAACACAGGGTATCAAGCTTTCTTT. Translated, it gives CASSLNTGYQAFF.

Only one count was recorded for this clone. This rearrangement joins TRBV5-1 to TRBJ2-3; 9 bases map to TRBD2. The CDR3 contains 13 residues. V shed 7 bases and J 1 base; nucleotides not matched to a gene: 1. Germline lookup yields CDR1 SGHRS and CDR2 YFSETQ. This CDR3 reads CASQRGGTDTQYF. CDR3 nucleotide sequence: TGCGCCAGCCAGCGGGGGGGCACAGATACGCAGTATTTT.

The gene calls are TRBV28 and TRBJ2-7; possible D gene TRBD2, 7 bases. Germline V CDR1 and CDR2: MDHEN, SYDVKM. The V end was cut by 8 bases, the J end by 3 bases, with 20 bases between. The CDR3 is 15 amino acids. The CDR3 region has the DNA TGTGCCAGCCTACCGGGGGGCCGAACCTACTACGAGCAGTACTTC. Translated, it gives CASLPGGRTYYEQYF.

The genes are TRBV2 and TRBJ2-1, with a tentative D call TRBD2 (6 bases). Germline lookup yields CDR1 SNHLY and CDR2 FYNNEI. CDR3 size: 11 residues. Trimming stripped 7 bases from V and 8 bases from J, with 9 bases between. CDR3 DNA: TGTGCCAGCACCTCGGGGGATGAGCAGTTCTTC. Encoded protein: CASTSGDEQFF.

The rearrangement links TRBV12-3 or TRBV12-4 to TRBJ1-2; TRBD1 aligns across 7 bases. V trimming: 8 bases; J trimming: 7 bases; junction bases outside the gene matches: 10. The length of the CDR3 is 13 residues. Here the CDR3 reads CASSTGNRGGYTF. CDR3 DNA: TGTGCCAGCTCGACAGGGAATCGGGGTGGCTACACCTTC.

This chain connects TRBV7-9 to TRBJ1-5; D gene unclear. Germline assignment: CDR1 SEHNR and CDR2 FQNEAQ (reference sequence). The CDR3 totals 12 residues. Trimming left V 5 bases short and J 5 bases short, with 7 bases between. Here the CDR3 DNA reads TGTGCCAGCAGCCCAGAGGATCAGCCCCAGCATTTT. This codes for CASSPEDQPQHF.

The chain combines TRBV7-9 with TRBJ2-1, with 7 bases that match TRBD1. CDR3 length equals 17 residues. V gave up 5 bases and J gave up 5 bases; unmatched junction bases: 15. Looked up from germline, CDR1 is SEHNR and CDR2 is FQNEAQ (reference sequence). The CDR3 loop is CASSPHSTGIGNNEQFF. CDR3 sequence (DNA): TGTGCCAGCAGCCCCCACTCGACAGGGATAGGCAACAATGAGCAGTTCTTC.

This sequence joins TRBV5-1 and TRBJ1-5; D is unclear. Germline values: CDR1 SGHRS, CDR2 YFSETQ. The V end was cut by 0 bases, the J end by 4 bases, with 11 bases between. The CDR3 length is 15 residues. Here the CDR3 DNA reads TGCGCCAGCAGCTTGGGGGGAGAACGAAATCAGCCCCAGCATTTT. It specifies CASSLGGERNQPQHF.